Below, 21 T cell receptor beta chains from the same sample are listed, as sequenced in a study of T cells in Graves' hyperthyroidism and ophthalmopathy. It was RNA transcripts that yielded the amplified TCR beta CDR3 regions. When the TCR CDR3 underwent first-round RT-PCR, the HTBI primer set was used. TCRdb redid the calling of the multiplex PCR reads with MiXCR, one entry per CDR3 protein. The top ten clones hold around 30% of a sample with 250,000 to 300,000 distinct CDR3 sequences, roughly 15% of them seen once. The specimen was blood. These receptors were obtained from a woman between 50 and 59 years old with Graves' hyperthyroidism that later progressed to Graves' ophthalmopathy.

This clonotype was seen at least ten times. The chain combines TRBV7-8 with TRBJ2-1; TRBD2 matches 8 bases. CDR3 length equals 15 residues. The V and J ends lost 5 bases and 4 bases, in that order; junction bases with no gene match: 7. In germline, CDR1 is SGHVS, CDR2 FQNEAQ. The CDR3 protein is CASSRGTSGYNEQFF. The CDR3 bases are TGTGCCAGCAGCCGAGGGACTAGTGGTTACAATGAGCAGTTCTTC.

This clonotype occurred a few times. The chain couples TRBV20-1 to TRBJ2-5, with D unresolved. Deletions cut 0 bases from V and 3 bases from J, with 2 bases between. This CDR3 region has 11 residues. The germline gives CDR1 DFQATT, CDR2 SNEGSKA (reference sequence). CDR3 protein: CSAREEETQYF. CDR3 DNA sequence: TGCAGTGCTAGAGAAGAAGAGACCCAGTACTTC.

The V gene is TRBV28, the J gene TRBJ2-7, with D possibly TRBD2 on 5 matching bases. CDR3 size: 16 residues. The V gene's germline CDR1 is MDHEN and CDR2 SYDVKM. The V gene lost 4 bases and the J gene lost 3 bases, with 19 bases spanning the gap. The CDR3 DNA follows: TGTGCCAGCAGTTCACCAGAGGCGGGCGGGCTCTACGAGCAGTACTTC. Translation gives CASSSPEAGGLYEQYF.

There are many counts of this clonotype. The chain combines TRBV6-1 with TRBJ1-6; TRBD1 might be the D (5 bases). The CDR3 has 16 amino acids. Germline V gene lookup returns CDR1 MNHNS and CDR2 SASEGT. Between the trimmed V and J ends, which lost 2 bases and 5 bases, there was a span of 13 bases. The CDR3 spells CASSELAGMNNSPLHF. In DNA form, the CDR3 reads TGTGCCAGCAGTGAACTGGCAGGGATGAATAATTCACCCCTCCACTTT.

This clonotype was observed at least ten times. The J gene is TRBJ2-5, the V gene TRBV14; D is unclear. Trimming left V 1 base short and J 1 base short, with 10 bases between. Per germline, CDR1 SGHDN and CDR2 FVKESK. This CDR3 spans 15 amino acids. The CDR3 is CASSQGASRQETQYF. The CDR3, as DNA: TGTGCCAGCAGCCAAGGCGCCTCACGCCAAGAGACCCAGTACTTC.

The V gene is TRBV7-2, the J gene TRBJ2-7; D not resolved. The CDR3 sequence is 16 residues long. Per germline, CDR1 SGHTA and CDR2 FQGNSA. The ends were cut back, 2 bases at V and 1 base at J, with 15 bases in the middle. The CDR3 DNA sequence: TGTGCCAGCAGCTTAAGCCCAGCACTACTATCCTACGAGCAGTACTTC. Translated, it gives CASSLSPALLSYEQYF.

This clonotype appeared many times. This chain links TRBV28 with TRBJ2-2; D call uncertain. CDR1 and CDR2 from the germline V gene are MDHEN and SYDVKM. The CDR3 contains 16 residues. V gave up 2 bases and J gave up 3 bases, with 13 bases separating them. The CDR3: CASSLDYSRDTGELFF. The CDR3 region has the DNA TGTGCCAGCAGTTTAGATTACAGCCGAGACACCGGGGAGCTGTTTTTT.

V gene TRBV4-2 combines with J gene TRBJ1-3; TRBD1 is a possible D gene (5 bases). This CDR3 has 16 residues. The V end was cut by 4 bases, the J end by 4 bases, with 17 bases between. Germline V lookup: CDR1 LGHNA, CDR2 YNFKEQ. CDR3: CASSPRGTRSGNTIYF. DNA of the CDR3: TGTGCCAGCAGCCCGCGAGGGACCCGGTCAGGAAACACCATATATTTT.

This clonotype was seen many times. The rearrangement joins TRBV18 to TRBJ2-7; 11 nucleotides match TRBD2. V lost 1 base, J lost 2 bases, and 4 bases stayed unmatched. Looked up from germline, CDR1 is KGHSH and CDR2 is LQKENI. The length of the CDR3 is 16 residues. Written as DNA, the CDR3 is TGTGCCAGCTCACCACGGGGTAGCGGGAGGGCCTACGAGCAGTACTTC. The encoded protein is CASSPRGSGRAYEQYF.

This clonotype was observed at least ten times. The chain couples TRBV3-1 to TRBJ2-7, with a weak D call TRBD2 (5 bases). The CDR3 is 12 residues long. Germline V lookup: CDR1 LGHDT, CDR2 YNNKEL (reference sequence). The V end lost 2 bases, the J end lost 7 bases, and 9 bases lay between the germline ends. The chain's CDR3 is CASSQMRGEQYF. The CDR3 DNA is TGTGCCAGCAGCCAAATGCGAGGGGAGCAGTACTTC.

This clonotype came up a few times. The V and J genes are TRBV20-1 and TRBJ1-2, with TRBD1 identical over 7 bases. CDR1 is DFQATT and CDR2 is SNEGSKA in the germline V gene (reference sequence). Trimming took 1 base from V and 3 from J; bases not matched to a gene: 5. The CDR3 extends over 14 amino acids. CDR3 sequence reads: CSARGQGGYYGYTF. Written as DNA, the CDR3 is TGCAGTGCTAGAGGACAGGGAGGATACTATGGCTACACCTTC.

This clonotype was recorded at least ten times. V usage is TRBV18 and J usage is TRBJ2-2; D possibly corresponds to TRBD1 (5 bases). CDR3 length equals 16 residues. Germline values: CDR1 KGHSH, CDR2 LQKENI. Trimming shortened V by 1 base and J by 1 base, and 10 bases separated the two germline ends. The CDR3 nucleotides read TGTGCCAGCTCACCACAGACAGCCGTGAACACCGGGGAGCTGTTTTTT. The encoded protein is CASSPQTAVNTGELFF. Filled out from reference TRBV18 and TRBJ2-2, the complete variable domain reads NAGVMQNPRHLVRRRGQEARLRCSPMKGHSHVYWYRQLPEEGLKFMVYLQKENIIDESGMPKERFSAEFPKEGPSILRIQQVVRGDSAAYFCASSPQTAVNTGELFFGEGSRLTVL.

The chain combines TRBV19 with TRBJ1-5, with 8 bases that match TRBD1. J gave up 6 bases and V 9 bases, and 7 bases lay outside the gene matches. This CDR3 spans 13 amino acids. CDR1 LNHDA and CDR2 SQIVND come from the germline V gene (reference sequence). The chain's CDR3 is CASRGTGGQPQHF. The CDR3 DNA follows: TGTGCCAGCAGGGGGACAGGCGGTCAGCCCCAGCATTTT.

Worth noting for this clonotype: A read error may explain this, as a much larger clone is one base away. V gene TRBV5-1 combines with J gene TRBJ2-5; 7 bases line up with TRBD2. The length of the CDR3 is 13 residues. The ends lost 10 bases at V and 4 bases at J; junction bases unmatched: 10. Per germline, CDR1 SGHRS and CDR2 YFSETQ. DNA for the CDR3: TGCGCCTCGGGTAGCGGGTACCGAGAGACCCAGTACTTC. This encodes CASGSGYRETQYF. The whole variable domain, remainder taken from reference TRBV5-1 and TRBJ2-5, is KAGVTQTPRYLIKTRGQQVTLSCSPISGHRSVSWYQQTPGQGLQFLFEYFSETQRNKGNFPGRFSGRQFSNSRSEMNVSTLELGDSALYLCASGSGYRETQYFGPGTRLLVL.

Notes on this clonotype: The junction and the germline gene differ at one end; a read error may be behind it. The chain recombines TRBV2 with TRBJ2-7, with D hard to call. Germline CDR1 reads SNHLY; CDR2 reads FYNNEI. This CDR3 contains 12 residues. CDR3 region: CTSSGESYKQYF. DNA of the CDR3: TGTACCAGCAGTGGTGAGTCCTACAAGCAGTACTTC.

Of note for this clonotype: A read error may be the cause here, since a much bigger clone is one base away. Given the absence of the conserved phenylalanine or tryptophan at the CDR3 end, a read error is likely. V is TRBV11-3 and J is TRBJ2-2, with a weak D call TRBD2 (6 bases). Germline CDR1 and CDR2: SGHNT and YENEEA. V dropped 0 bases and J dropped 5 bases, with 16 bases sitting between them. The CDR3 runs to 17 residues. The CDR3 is CASSLDPGQGLTGELFS. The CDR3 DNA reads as TGTGCCAGCAGCTTAGATCCTGGGCAGGGACTGACCGGGGAGCTGTTTTCT.

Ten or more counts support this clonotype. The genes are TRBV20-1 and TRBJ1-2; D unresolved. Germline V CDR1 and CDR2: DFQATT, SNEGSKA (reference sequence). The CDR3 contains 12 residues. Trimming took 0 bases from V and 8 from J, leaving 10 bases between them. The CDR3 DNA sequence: TGCAGTGCTAGAGATACGGGGAACGGCTACACCTTC. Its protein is CSARDTGNGYTF.

This chain's CDR3 is CASSLPGGGTEAFF. The CDR3 DNA reads TGTGCCAGCAGTTTACCCGGGGGAGGGACTGAAGCTTTCTTT. This rearrangement joins TRBV28 to TRBJ1-1, with D possibly matching TRBD1 (5 bases). Germline-derived CDR1 and CDR2 are MDHEN and SYDVKM. V lost 2 bases and J lost 5, with 12 bases in between. This CDR3 has 14 amino acids.

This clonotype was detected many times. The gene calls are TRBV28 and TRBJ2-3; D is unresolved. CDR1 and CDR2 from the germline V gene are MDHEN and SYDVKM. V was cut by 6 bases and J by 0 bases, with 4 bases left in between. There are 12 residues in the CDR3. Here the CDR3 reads CASSLSTDTQYF. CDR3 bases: TGTGCCAGCAGCTTGAGCACAGATACGCAGTATTTT.

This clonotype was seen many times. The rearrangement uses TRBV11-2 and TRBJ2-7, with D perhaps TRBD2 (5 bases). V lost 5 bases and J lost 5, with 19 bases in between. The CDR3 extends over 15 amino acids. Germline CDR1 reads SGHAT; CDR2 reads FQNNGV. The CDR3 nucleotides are TGTGCCAGCAGCCTCACCCCGGGAAGAGGCCACGAGCAGTACTTC. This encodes CASSLTPGRGHEQYF.

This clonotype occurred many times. The CDR3 region has the DNA TGTGCCACCGCAACATCGACCCCAACAGGACTGGGGGCCCAGTACTTC. Its protein is CATATSTPTGLGAQYF. The V and J genes are TRBV27 and TRBJ2-5; perhaps D is TRBD1 or TRBD2 (5 bases each). The CDR3 consists of 16 residues. The germline gives CDR1 MNHEY, CDR2 SMNVEV (reference sequence). Trimming took off 10 bases at V and 9 bases at J, with 30 bases between the two ends.